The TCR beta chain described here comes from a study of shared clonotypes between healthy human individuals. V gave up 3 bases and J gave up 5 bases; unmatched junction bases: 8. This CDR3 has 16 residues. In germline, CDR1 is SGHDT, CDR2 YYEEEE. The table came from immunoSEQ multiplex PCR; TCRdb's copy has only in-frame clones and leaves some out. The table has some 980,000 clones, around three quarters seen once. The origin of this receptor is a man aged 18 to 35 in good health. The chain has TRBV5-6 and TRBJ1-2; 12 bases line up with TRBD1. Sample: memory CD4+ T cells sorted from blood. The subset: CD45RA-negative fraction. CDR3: CASSSGTGGASYGYTF. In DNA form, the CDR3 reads TGTGCCAGCAGCTCGGGGACAGGGGGCGCGAGTTATGGCTACACCTTC.